Here is one T cell receptor beta chain with its context. The antigen is unknown. 60 Vbeta and 13 Jbeta primers were used in PCR. The data were produced by immunoSEQ multiplex PCR, yet TCRdb's version contains in-frame clones alone and is incomplete. Counted here are about 130,000 clones, 80% occurring once; the ten biggest clones make up over 4%. The data originate from a study of cytomegalovirus exposure and HLA in healthy donors. Whole-study findings and limits: An apparent linkage of common viral pathogens to several of the most significant clusters emerged in a later analysis.

Germline V CDR1 and CDR2: SGHAT, FQNNGV. This CDR3 has 18 residues. With 3 bases clipped from V and 0 bases from J, the junction kept 9 bases outside the gene matches. The sequencing sample was made of PBMCs. The J gene is TRBJ2-5, the V gene TRBV11-2, with 11 bases lining up with TRBD2. This receptor was identified in a man aged 30-40 years in good health. CDR3 in DNA: TGTGCCAGCAGCTTTCCGACTAGCGGGATCGGAGACCAAGAGACCCAGTACTTC. Its protein is CASSFPTSGIGDQETQYF.